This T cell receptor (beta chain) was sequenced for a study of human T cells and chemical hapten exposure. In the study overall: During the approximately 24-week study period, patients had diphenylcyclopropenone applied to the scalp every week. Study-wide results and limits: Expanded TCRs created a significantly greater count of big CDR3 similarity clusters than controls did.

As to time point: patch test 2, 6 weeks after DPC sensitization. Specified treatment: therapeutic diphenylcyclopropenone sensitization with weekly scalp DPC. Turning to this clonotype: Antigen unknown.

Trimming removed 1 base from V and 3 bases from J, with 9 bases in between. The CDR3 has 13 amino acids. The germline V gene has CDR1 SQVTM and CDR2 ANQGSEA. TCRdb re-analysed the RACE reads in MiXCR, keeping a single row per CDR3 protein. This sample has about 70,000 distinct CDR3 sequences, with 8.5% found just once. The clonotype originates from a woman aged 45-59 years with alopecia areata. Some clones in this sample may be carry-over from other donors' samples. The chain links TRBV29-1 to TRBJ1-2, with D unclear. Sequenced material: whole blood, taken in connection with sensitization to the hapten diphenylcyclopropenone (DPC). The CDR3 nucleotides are TGCAGCGTTGAAGGACCTATCTACTATGGCTACACCTTC. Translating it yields CSVEGPIYYGYTF.